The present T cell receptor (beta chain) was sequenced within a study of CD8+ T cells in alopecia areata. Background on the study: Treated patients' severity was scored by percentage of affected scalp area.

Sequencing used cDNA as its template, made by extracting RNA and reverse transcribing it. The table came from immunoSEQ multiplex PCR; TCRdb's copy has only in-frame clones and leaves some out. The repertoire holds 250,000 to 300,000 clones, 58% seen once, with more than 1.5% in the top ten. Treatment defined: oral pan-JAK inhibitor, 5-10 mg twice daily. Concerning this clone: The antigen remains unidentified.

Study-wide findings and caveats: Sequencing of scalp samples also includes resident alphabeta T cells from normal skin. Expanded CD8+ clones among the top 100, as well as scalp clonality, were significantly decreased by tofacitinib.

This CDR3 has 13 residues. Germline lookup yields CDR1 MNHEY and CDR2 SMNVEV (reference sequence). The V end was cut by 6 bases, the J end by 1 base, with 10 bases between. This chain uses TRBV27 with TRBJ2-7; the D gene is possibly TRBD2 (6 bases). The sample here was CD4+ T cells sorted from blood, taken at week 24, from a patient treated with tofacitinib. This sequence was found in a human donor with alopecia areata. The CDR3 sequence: CASRGGTSYEQYF. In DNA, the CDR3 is TGTGCCAGCAGGGGCGGGACTTCCTACGAGCAGTACTTC.